This T cell receptor beta chain was documented in a study of metastatic and nonmetastatic thyroid tumors (dated by TCRdb to about 2020). Regarding the study in general: Repertoires were compared across peripheral blood and tumor or nodule tissue samples from malignant and benign thyroid patients. Summary of the overall study and its limitations: TCR beta diversity was reported as significantly higher in malignant tumors than in benign nodules, in both blood and tumor samples.

No patient had received any treatment before thyroid surgery. Patient clinical samples collected from about 2011 to 2018 were retrospectively analysed using T-cell receptor beta sequencing. This clone was recorded a few times. Its antigen is unknown. This may be a read error: a much more frequent sequence differs by one nucleotide. Library creation used PCR. Reads for this sample came from an Illumina HiSeq 4000. High-throughput sequencing was used to profile the CDR3 region of the TCR beta-chain in every patient. The study's processing was this. CDR3 differences across clinicopathological groups were used to build a classifier for discriminating distant-metastatic papillary thyroid cancer patients. The Shannon index was used to assess repertoire diversity, and the Morisita-Horn index was used to assess tumor-blood repertoire similarity. The public reads were reanalyzed by TCRdb: fastp trimming at Q25, MiXCR alignment, in-frame beta chains only. The V and J calls here are based on TCRdb, not the publication. For this sample there are some 69,000 clones; more than 13% appear just once. The ten largest clones take up approximately 6.1% of the sample.

From the cysteine up to the phenylalanine, the CDR3 has a length of 14 residues. Only CDR3 DNA remains: 42 bases, in frame from the first base. CDR1 SNHLY and CDR2 FYNNEI are derived from the germline V gene. Deletion took 5 bases off V and 4 bases off J, with a span of 14 bases between the germline ends. This receptor was taken from a male donor with papillary thyroid cancer or a benign thyroid nodule (not recorded which). Some clones in this sample may be carry-over from other donors' samples. This receptor chain uses TRBV2 and TRBJ1-1, with no D gene named confidently. What was sequenced was blood. The CDR3 sequence is CASSFSGIATEAFF. The bases read TGTGCCAGCAGTTTCAGTGGTATTGCCACTGAAGCTTTCTTT.